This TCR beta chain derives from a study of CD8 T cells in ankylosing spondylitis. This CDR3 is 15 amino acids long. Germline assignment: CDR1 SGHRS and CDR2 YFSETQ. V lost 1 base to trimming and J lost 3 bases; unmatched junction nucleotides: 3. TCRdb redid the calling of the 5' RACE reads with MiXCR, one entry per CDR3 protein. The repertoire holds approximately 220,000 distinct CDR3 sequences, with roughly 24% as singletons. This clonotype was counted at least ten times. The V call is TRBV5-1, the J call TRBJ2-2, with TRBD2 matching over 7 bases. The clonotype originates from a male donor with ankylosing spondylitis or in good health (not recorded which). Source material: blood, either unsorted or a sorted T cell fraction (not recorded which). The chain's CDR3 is CASSLSAGDTGELFF. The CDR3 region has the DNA TGCGCCAGCAGCTTGAGCGCGGGAGACACCGGGGAGCTGTTTTTT.